These T cell receptor beta chains were read from a single sample in a study of blood T cell repertoires in COVID-19. Profiled with immunoSEQ multiplex PCR; TCRdb holds only in-frame clones, not every one. The sample consists of around 91,000 clones, about 85% of them appearing once. Sequenced: peripheral blood. Receptors originate from an elderly man with acute or convalescent COVID-19. The CDR3 runs from the conserved cysteine through the conserved F or W. Fields, in order: CDR3 length, V gene, CDR3 protein.

>12|TRBV29-1
CSVVPGGDTQYF
>16|TRBV9
CASSVRPGGQGGEQYF
>15|TRBV18
CASSPGAGYTGELFF
>14|TRBV19
CASSTVGRTDTQYF
>17|TRBV5-4
CASSLGLAGGFADTQYF
>15|TRBV27
CASSIDRGAPGELFF
>15|TRBV21-1
CASSKLAGGSYEQYF
>13|TRBV10-3
CAISESILETQYF
>13|TRBV4-1
CASSPPYNTEAFF
>15|TRBV7-2
CASSLRTGPSYEQYF
>15|TRBV11-2
CASSLDTGGHQPQHF
>13|TRBV7-6
CASSAGGGYGYTF
>15|TRBV6-6
CASSYFQSAYYEQYF
>15|TRBV24-1
CATSPGGGSYNEQFF
>15|TRBV2
CASSPPGQRGSPLHF
>15|TRBV14
CASSQGQGRNEKLFF
>12|TRBV21-1
CASIRLCYEQYF